This TCR beta chain was found in a study of blood T cell repertoires in COVID-19. The wider study: PBMCs, B-cell-depleted T cells, or T cells provided the cDNA or gDNA that made up the material.

In Seattle, patients joined the study during active infection and were tracked longitudinally. In the source study's methods: Reference gene primers were amplified, and this amplification served to estimate nucleated cell counts. Assay: immunoSEQ multiplex PCR; the TCRdb copy retains only in-frame clones and omits some. Clone size and V and J calls were adopted from that table, with D and trimming inferred from the DNA. The sample shows hundreds of thousands of clones, about 88% of them seen only once. With V trimmed by 4 bases and J by 5 bases, 10 bases remained unmatched. Germline V gene sequence: CDR1 MGHDK, CDR2 SYGVNS. This CDR3 is built from 16 residues.

The sequenced sample was peripheral blood. V gene TRBV25-1 combines with J gene TRBJ2-7; 11 bases map to TRBD2. This clonotype was sampled from a woman in her 70s with COVID-19, enrolled during active disease. The DNA for the CDR3 is TGTGCCAGCAGTGCGATCCTAGCGGGGGGTTCGGACGAGCAGTACTTC. Amino acids: CASSAILAGGSDEQYF.